This is a list of T cell receptor beta chains from one sample in a study of blood T cell repertoires in COVID-19. The assay was immunoSEQ multiplex PCR, and TCRdb's table has in-frame clones only and misses some. The sample lists about 200,000 clones; more than 75% were seen once. Sequencing used peripheral blood. These receptors were obtained from a man in his forties or fifties with active or convalescent COVID-19. Both conserved end residues are part of each CDR3. D genes are given only for firm matches. Size values are once, few and many counts, or a class for expanded clones, and some rows have none.

cdr3_aa cdr3_nt j_call clone_size d_call v_call
CASSQDWTGVLNTEAFF TGCGCCAGCAGCCAAGATTGGACAGGGGTCCTGAACACTGAAGCTTTCTTT TRBJ1-1 NA TRBD1 TRBV4-1
CASSENLKLTEQFF TGTGCCAGCAGTGAAAATCTAAAATTAACCGAGCAGTTCTTC TRBJ2-1 few NA TRBV6-1
CASSSSPGQGTTGELFF TGTGCCAGCAGCTCATCGCCGGGACAGGGTACTACCGGGGAGCTGTTTTTT TRBJ2-2 NA TRBD1 TRBV13
CASSFDRGPEAFF TGTGCCAGCAGTTTCGACAGGGGGCCAGAGGCTTTCTTT TRBJ1-1 NA TRBD1 TRBV6-5
CASSQDSLMGGLVYGYTF TGCGCCAGCAGCCAAGACTCCCTAATGGGGGGGTTGGTCTATGGCTACACCTTC TRBJ1-2 NA NA TRBV4-3
CASSPRTGGTEAFF TGTGCCAGCAGCCCCCGGACAGGGGGGACTGAAGCTTTCTTT TRBJ1-1 NA TRBD1 TRBV9
CASSTIQGEQYF TGTGCCAGCAGCACGATACAGGGGGAGCAGTACTTC TRBJ2-7 NA TRBD1 TRBV7-9
CASSSGGSVEYGYTF TGTGCCAGCAGCTCCGGCGGCTCGGTAGAGTATGGCTACACCTTC TRBJ1-2 NA NA TRBV7-2
CATTYRGITEAFF TGTGCCACTACGTACAGGGGGATTACTGAAGCTTTCTTT TRBJ1-1 NA TRBD1 TRBV5-8
CASSPLVMTYEQYF TGTGCCAGCAGCCCTTTAGTGATGACCTACGAGCAGTACTTC TRBJ2-7 NA NA TRBV11-2
CASSIPTGRSDNQPQHF TGTGCCAGTAGTATCCCGACAGGTCGTAGCGACAATCAGCCCCAGCATTTT TRBJ1-5 NA NA TRBV19
CASSSYRDRGTEKLFF TGTGCCAGCAGTTCATATAGGGACAGGGGTACGGAAAAACTGTTTTTT TRBJ1-4 NA TRBD1 TRBV28
CASSPGPGTGGLGAFF TGTGCCAGCTCACCAGGCCCTGGGACAGGGGGATTGGGAGCTTTCTTT TRBJ1-1 once TRBD1 TRBV18
CASTLFWTEAYEQYF TGTGCCAGCACCCTTTTTTGGACAGAAGCCTACGAGCAGTACTTC TRBJ2-7 NA NA TRBV6-5
CASSLEKVAGGAWNQETQYF TGTGCCAGCAGTCTCGAAAAGGTGGCGGGGGGGGCGTGGAACCAAGAGACCCAGTACTTC TRBJ2-5 NA TRBD2 TRBV6-4
CASSTGTVYNEQFF TGTGCCAGCAGCACCGGGACAGTCTACAATGAGCAGTTCTTC TRBJ2-1 NA TRBD1 TRBV11-1
CASRKTVMNTEAFF TGTGCCAGCAGAAAGACAGTTATGAACACTGAAGCTTTCTTT TRBJ1-1 NA NA TRBV28
CASSIDSYSNQPQHF TGTGCCAGTAGTATAGACAGTTATAGCAATCAGCCCCAGCATTTT TRBJ1-5 NA NA TRBV19
CASTHPAALLYTF TGTGCCAGCACGCACCCCGCCGCCTTACTCTACACCTTC TRBJ1-2 NA NA TRBV2
CASSLGSGRAGYNEQFF TGTGCCAGCAGCTTGGGTAGCGGGAGGGCCGGATACAATGAGCAGTTCTTC TRBJ2-1 once TRBD2 TRBV5-4
CASSQTARGTHNEKLFF TGCGCCAGCAGCCAAACGGCCCGTGGGACTCATAATGAAAAACTGTTTTTT TRBJ1-4 NA NA TRBV4-1
CASGLVLSAGTETYEQYF TGTGCTAGTGGTTTGGTACTTTCCGCCGGGACAGAGACCTACGAGCAGTACTTC TRBJ2-7 NA TRBD1 TRBV12-5
CATGANYGYTF TGTGCCACAGGGGCTAACTATGGCTACACCTTC TRBJ1-2 NA NA TRBV19
CARAGVQETQYF TGTGCCAGAGCAGGGGTCCAAGAGACCCAGTACTTC TRBJ2-5 NA NA TRBV7-3
CASSQVRGGEAFF TGTGCCAGCAGCCAAGTTCGGGGGGGTGAAGCTTTCTTT TRBJ1-1 NA NA TRBV14
CAWRPDGVVQAFF TGTGCCTGGAGGCCCGACGGGGTGGTCCAAGCTTTCTTT TRBJ1-1 NA NA TRBV30
CASTRTENQPQHF TGTGCCAGCACAAGGACAGAGAATCAGCCCCAGCATTTT TRBJ1-5 NA NA TRBV2
CACSDRMDQPQHF TGTGCCTGTTCGGACAGGATGGATCAGCCCCAGCATTTT TRBJ1-5 NA TRBD1 TRBV30
CASSETGDYGYTF TGTGCCAGCAGTGAAACGGGGGACTATGGCTACACCTTC TRBJ1-2 NA NA TRBV25-1
CASRRTDRGDYEQYF TGTGCCAGCAGACGGACTGACAGGGGGGACTACGAGCAGTACTTC TRBJ2-7 once TRBD1 TRBV6-5
CATQPGGPNEKLFF TGTGCCACCCAACCCGGGGGTCCAAATGAAAAACTGTTTTTT TRBJ1-4 NA NA TRBV15
CASSLIPGGTTTEAFF TGCGCCAGCAGCTTGATTCCAGGGGGGACAACCACTGAAGCTTTCTTT TRBJ1-1 NA TRBD1 TRBV5-1
CASRLQGENTEAFF TGTGCCAGCAGACTTCAGGGGGAGAACACTGAAGCTTTCTTT TRBJ1-1 NA TRBD1 TRBV7-2
CASSAGDRSNQPQHF TGCGCCAGCAGCGCGGGGGACCGGAGCAATCAGCCCCAGCATTTT TRBJ1-5 NA NA TRBV5-1
CASSRDNLPYEQYF TGTGCCAGCAGCCGGGACAATCTTCCCTACGAGCAGTACTTC TRBJ2-7 NA NA TRBV5-5
CASSYSRGAGELFF TGTGCCAGCAGTTACTCCAGGGGGGCCGGGGAGCTGTTTTTT TRBJ2-2 few NA TRBV6-5
CASSARAGGQSGELFF TGTGCCAGCAGCGCCCGGGCGGGGGGGCAAAGCGGGGAGCTGTTTTTT TRBJ2-2 NA TRBD2 TRBV7-7
CASRSASQPQHF TGTGCCAGCAGGTCCGCGAGTCAGCCCCAGCATTTT TRBJ1-5 NA NA TRBV28
CATRQGAVYNEQFF TGTGCCACCCGACAGGGGGCGGTCTACAATGAGCAGTTCTTC TRBJ2-1 NA TRBD1 TRBV10-3
CASSQEIGASKLFF TGCGCCAGCAGCCAAGAAATTGGAGCATCAAAACTGTTTTTT TRBJ1-4 once NA TRBV4-1
CASGSPTTTGNTEAFF TGTGCTAGTGGTTCACCCACCACCACAGGGAACACTGAAGCTTTCTTT TRBJ1-1 NA NA TRBV12-5
CASSYRPPGDAYGYTF TGTGCCAGCAGCTATAGGCCCCCAGGGGACGCCTATGGCTACACCTTC TRBJ1-2 NA NA TRBV7-8
CASSPNEVAGLGSPLHF TGTGCCAGCTCACCAAACGAGGTGGCAGGGTTAGGATCACCCCTCCACTTT TRBJ1-6 NA NA TRBV18
CASSQDRGTEAFF TGTGCCAGCAGCCAGGACAGGGGAACTGAAGCTTTCTTT TRBJ1-1 NA TRBD1 TRBV3-1/TRBV3-2
CASSHHGGQLDEKLFF TGCGCCAGCAGCCACCATGGGGGACAACTAGATGAAAAACTGTTTTTT TRBJ1-4 NA NA TRBV5-1
CSVDSGQGVYGYTF TGCAGCGTCGACTCCGGACAGGGTGTATATGGCTACACCTTC TRBJ1-2 few TRBD1 TRBV29-1
CASSFPGGSPNTEAFF TGTGCCAGCAGCTTTCCGGGGGGGAGTCCAAACACTGAAGCTTTCTTT TRBJ1-1 NA NA TRBV11-2
CASSIGVVPGNTIYF TGTGCCAGTAGTATAGGAGTTGTCCCTGGAAACACCATATATTTT TRBJ1-3 NA NA TRBV19
CASSLVGQTIQYF TGTGCCAGCAGCTTGGTGGGACAGACGATTCAGTACTTC TRBJ2-4 NA TRBD1 TRBV5-5
CASSVNSGGRDTQYF TGTGCCAGCAGCGTCAATAGCGGGGGGCGAGATACGCAGTATTTT TRBJ2-3 NA TRBD2 TRBV9
CASSFPGTRGYEQYF TGTGCCAGCAGCTTCCCCGGGACTCGGGGCTACGAGCAGTACTTC TRBJ2-7 NA NA TRBV7-2
CASSLDRVRELFF TGTGCCAGCAGCTTAGACAGGGTCAGGGAGCTGTTTTTT TRBJ2-2 NA NA TRBV7-2
CASIDFGLAGRTYEQYF TGCGCCAGCATCGACTTCGGACTAGCGGGTAGAACCTACGAGCAGTACTTC TRBJ2-7 NA TRBD2 TRBV10-1
CASSPVSGANVLTF TGTGCCAGCAGTCCCGTGTCCGGGGCCAACGTCCTGACTTTC TRBJ2-6 once NA TRBV7-3
CASSPSQVGTVNGYTF TGTGCCAGCTCACCATCCCAGGTTGGGACAGTAAATGGCTACACCTTC TRBJ1-2 NA TRBD1 TRBV18
CASSQELGLHEQYF TGTGCCAGCAGCCAAGAACTGGGCCTGCACGAGCAGTACTTC TRBJ2-7 NA NA TRBV3-1/TRBV3-2
CASRGRGSGNTIYF TGTGCCAGCAGGGGCAGGGGCTCTGGAAACACCATATATTTT TRBJ1-3 NA NA TRBV6-5
CASSFLAGGENEQYF TGTGCCAGCAGTTTCCTAGCGGGAGGGGAAAACGAGCAGTACTTC TRBJ2-7 NA TRBD2 TRBV27
CASSLDRDLSYTF TGCGCCAGCAGCCTAGACCGGGACTTGAGCTACACCTTC TRBJ1-2 NA NA TRBV5-1
CASSLETSGRAREQFF TGTGCCAGCAGCTTAGAGACTAGCGGGAGGGCCAGAGAGCAGTTCTTC TRBJ2-1 NA TRBD2 TRBV7-2